Included here is one T cell receptor (beta chain) sequence, with context. From the 5' RACE reads, TCRdb called clonotypes with MiXCR, one entry per CDR3 protein. Of about 400,000 distinct CDR3 sequences in the sample, less than 25% are singletons; the top ten hold around 14%. The sample is drawn from a study of T-cell memory formation after mild COVID-19. Sequencing used PBMCs or a T cell subset sorted from them (not recorded which). This clonotype originated in an adult woman who had mild COVID-19 (a few samples of this study predate the infection). Cell type and time point are not known.

The chain's CDR3 is CASSAGATVGTQYF. Here the CDR3 DNA reads TGTGCCAGCAGTGCAGGCGCTACAGTCGGGACCCAGTACTTC. The chain combines TRBV2 with TRBJ2-5; no clear D gene. Germline V gene data show CDR1 as SNHLY and CDR2 as FYNNEI. The V end lost 4 bases, the J end lost 7 bases, and 16 bases lay between the germline ends. The CDR3 loop spans 14 amino acids.